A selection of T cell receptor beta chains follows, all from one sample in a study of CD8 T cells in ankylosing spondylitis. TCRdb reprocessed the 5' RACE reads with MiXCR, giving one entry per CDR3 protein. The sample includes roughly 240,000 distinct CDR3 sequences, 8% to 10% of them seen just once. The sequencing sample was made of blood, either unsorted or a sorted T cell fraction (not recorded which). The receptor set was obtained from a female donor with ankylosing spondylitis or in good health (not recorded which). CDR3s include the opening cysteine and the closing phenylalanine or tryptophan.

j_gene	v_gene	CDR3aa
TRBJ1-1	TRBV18	CASSPAGAREAFF
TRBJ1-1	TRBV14	CASSQDMPTEAFF
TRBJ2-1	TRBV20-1	CSASPFHGGSYNEQFF
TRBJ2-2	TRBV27	CASTRPGGGELFF
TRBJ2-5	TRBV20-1	CSARDRASGSGETQYF
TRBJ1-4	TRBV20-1	CSAGDSSPSSDEKLFF
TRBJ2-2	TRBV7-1	CASNSEREVWTGELFF
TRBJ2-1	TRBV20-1	CSARRLAGAPRDNEQFF
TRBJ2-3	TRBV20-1	CSASLTGADTQYF
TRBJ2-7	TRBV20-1	CSARDQLQGPYEQYF
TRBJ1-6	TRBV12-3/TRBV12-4	CASSLRGPYNSPLHF
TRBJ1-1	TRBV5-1	CASRGSGIEAFF
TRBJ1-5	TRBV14	CASSLGRNQPQHF
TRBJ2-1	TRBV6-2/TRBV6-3	CASSYSSRHVKSSYNEQFF
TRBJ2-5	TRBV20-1	CSARDKAGEQETQYF
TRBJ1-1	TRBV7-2	CASSLAFRPHEAFF
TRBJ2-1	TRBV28	CASSLPRSGSSYNEQFF
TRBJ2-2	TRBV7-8	CASRLTASGLPGELFF
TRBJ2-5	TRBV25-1	CASSDSPAETQYF
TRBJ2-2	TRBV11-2	CASSPDRVTGELFF
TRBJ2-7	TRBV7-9	CASSLVGPYEQYF
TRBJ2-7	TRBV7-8	CASSRSIQTYEQYF
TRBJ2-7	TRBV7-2	CASTPGGDSGRYEQYF
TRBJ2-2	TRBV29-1	CSVQGATGELFF
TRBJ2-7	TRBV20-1	CSARRRGSYEQYF
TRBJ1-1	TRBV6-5	CASSYGGQQNTEAFF
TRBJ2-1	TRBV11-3	CASSLGLAGSQFF
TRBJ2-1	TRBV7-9	CASSLGGTRYNEQFF
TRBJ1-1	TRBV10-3	CAISEGTRGDSEAFF
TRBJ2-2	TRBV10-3	CAIMPTGFQDTGELFF
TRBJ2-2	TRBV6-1	CASSFTAQGSGELFF
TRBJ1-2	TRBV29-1	CSDLHTGGAYGYTF
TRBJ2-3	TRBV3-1	CASSLFRGSSTTDTQYF
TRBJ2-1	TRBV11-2	CASRPGPASYNEQFF
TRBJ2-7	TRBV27	CASSYDRGYEQYF
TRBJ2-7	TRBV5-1	CASSFGVVGAYEQYF
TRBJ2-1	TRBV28	CASRPPGLAGPLNEQFF
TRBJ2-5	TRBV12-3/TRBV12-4	CASSLRQQETQYF
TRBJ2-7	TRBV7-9	CASFHGGRSGEQYF
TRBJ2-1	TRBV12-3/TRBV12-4	CASRRTGARNEQFF
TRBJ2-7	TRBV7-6	CASSPRRGGAEQYF
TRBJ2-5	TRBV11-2	CASSGLAGLRKTQYF
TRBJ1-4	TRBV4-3	CASAPDGFEKLFF
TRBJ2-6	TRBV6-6	CASTTSGRGISGANVLTF
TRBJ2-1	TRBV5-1	CASSPVSGRVDEQFF
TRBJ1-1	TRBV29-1	CSAPEDSLNTEAFF
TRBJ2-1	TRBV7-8	CASNTGTNNEQFF
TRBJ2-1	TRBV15	CATSGTTGYNEQFF
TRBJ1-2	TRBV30	CAWSPRGARGYGYTF
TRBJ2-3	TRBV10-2	CASSIVDTQYF
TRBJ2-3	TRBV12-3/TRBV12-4	CASSSGEADTQYF
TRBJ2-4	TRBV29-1	CSTDSPKNIQYF
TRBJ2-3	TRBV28	CASTEGGADTQYF
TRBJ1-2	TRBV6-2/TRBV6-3	CASRPSGINYGYTF
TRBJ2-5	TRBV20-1	CSARAPGMETQYF